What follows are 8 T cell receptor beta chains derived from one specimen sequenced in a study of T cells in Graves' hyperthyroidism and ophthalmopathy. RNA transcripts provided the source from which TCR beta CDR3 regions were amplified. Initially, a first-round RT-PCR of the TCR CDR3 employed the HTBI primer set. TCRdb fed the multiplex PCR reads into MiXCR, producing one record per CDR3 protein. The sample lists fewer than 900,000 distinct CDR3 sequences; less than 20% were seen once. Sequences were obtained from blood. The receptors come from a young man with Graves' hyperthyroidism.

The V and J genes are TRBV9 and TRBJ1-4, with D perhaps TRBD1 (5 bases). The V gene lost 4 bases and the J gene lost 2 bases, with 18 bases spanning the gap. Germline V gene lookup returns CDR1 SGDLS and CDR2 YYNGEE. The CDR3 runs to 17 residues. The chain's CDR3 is CASSSGTDHDTNEKLFF. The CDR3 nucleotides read TGTGCCAGCAGCTCCGGGACCGATCACGATACTAATGAAAAACTGTTTTTT.

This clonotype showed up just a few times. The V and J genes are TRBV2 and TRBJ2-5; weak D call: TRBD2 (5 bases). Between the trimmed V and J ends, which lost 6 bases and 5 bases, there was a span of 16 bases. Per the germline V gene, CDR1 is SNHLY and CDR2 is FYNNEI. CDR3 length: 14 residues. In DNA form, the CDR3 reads TGTGCCAGCAGGATCGCAGGAGGTGGTGAGACCCAGTACTTC. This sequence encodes CASRIAGGGETQYF.

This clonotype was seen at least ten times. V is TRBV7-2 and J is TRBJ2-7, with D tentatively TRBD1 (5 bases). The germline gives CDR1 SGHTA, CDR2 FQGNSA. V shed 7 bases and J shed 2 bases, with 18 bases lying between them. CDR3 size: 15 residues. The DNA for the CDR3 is TGTGCCAGCACCCCCACCAGGGTATCGACCTACGAGCAGTACTTC. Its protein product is CASTPTRVSTYEQYF.

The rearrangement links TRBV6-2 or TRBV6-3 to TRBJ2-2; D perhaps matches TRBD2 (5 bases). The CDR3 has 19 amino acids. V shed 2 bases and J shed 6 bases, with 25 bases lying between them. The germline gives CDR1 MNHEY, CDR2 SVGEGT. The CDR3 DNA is TGTGCCAGCAGTTACCCGAGTAGTCTTCCCGAGAGGGCCGCCGGGGAGCTGTTTTTT. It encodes CASSYPSSLPERAAGELFF.

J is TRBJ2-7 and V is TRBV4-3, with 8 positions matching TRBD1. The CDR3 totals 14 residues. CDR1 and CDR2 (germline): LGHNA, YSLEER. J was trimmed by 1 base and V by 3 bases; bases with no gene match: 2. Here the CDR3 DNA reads TGCGCCAGCAGCCATGGGGACAGGTCCTACGAGCAGTACTTC. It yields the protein CASSHGDRSYEQYF.

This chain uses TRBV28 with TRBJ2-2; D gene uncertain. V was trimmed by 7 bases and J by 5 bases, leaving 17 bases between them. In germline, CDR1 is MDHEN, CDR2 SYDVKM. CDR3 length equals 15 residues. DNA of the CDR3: TGTGCCAGCACCTTCATGGGTCCAGGTACCGGGGAGCTGTTTTTT. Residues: CASTFMGPGTGELFF.

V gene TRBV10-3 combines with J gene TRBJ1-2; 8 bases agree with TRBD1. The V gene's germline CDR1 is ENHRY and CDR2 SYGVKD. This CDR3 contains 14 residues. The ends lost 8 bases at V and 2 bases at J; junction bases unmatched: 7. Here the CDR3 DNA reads TGTGCCATCCGGAAGACAGGGGAGAACTATGGCTACACCTTC. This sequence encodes CAIRKTGENYGYTF.

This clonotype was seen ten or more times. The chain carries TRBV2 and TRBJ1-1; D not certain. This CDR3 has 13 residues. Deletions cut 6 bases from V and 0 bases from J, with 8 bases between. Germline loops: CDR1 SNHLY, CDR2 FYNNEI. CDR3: CASSRFMNTEAFF. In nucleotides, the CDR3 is TGTGCCAGCAGCCGGTTTATGAACACTGAAGCTTTCTTT. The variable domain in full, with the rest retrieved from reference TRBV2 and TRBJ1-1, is EPEVTQTPSHQVTQMGQEVILRCVPISNHLYFYWYRQILGQKVEFLVSFYNNEISEKSEIFDDQFSVERPDGSNFTLKIRSTKLEDSAMYFCASSRFMNTEAFFGQGTRLTVV.